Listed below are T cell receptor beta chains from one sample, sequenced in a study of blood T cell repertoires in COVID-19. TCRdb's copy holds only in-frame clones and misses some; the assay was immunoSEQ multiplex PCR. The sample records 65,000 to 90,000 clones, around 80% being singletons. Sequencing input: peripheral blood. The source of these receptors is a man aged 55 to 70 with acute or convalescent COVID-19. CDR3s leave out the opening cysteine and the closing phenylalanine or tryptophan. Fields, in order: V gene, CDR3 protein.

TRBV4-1 ASSQGQGSNEKLF
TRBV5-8 ASSLMSGGKDTQY
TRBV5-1 ASSFGPGMIGYEQY
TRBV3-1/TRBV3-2 ASSQRGEAGQPQH
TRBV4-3 ASSQGQAPQETQY
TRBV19 ASRKQATGEAF
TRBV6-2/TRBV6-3 ASSYFAGGTQY
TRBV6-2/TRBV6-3 ASSYKGELTEAF
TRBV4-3 ASSPRQGAGDTQY
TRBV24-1 ATSDLDTYEQY
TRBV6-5 ASMTRGNTEAF
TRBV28 ASRAVNTGELF
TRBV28 ASSPGSVKSAGYT
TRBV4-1 ASSQEPTVGASPLH
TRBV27 ASRPLRRLAGQETQY
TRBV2 ASARLAETYEQY
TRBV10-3 AISEGLAGGETQY
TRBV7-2 ASSPGGGTEAF
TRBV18 ASSGDRGGGYT
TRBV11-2 ASSLVLATQF
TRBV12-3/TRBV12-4 ASSLDIREQF
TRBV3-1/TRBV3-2 ASSSTLAGTTDTQY
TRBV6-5 ASSYGLTEAF
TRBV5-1 ASALGAEFYEQY
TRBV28 ASSPGGEAKNIQY
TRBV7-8 ASTRWADSNQPQH
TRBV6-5 ASTAGGEQY
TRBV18 ASSGPGQGARGYT
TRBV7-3 ASSPHAQVYNEQF
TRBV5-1 ASSLPGVSGETQY
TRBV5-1 ASGQGDGELF
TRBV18 ASSPVGGNQPQH
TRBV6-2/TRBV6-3 ASSYPGLAGSQETQY
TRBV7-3 ASSPSGLSEAF
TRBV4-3 ASSGRTGSGETQY
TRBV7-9 ASSFSSGSYEQY
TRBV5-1 ASSPGTSGYEQY
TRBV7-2 ASSPRRQETQY
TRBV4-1 ASSRDRGENYGYT
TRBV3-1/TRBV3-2 ASSQGHHVY
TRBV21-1 ASSKGAGQGVRNEQF
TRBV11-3 ASSVEGNEQF
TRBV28 ASSIAQGNHEQF
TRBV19 ASSMSRIGGQPQH
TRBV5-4 ASSPGLQGLIYGYT
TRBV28 ASSSGYSGNTIY
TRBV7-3 ASSLVQGSDEQY
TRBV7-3 ASSFRLAGTDTQY
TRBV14 ASSQVAGAGELF
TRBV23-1 ASSPRFGLGGGNTEAF
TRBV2 ASSGGTPARDYGYT
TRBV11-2 ASSLETGWGEQY
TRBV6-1 ASSEAGGGGGKTQY
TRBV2 ASKEGGSYEQY
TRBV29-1 SVVTSGTYEQY